The present T cell receptor (beta chain) was sequenced within a study of shared clonotypes between healthy human individuals. The healthy adult donors were HIV-negative and reported no recent acute infections or vaccinations. Whole-study findings and limits: Non-shared clonotypes showed lower generation probabilities than clonotypes common to all four donors.

A single count supports this clone. The antigen remains undetermined. Profiling relied on immunoSEQ multiplex PCR, and the TCRdb table lists in-frame clones only, not all of them. Among 1,400,000 or so clones, 97% to 99% were seen once, and the ten largest hold around 0.38%. Trimming took 0 bases from V and 1 from J, leaving 10 bases between them. This CDR3 comprises 15 residues. Germline loops: CDR1 MNHEY, CDR2 SVGAGI. Sample: naive CD4+ T cells sorted from blood. Documented subset: CD45RA+ positively selected. The source is a man under 40 in good health. The gene calls are TRBV6-5 and TRBJ2-7; D unresolved. CDR3 in amino acids: CASSYSAHSSYEQYF. In nucleotides, the CDR3 is TGTGCCAGCAGTTACTCGGCCCACTCTTCCTACGAGCAGTACTTC.